This T cell receptor (beta chain) was captured in a study of ipilimumab plus nivolumab after autologous stem cell transplantation. At the level of the study: Typical patient got roughly 5 ipilimumab doses and roughly 8 nivolumab doses (median).

The repertoire was sequenced with immunoSEQ multiplex PCR; TCRdb's copy has only in-frame clones and lacks some. The table has 17,000 or so clones, approximately 79% seen once. About this clone: The target antigen is unknown.

Study-wide points: Per the authors, repertoire, Treg and microbiota data justify further study.

In germline, CDR1 is LNHNV, CDR2 YYDKDF (reference sequence). The ends were cut back, 0 bases at V and 7 bases at J, with 7 bases in the middle. The CDR3 spans 13 residues. Ipilimumab, 1 mg/kg, started 14 to 28 days after autologous transplant. The input for sequencing was PBMCs, taken in a trial of ipilimumab plus nivolumab as post-transplant consolidation. This TCR was sampled from a male donor with diffuse large B-cell lymphoma. The rearrangement uses TRBV15 and TRBJ1-5; D remains unclear. The CDR3 nucleotides are TGTGCCACCAGCAGAGATTCCCGGCAGCCCCAGCATTTT. Amino acid sequence: CATSRDSRQPQHF.